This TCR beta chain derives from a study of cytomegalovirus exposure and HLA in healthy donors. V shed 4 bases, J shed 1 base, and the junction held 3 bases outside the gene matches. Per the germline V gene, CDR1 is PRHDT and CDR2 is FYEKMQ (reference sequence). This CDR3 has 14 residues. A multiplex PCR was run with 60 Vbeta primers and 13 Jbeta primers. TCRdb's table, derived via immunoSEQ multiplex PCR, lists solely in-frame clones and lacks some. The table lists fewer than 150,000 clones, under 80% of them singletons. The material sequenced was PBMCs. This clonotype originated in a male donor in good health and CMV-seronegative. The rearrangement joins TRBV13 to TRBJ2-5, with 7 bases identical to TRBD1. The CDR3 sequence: CASSSTGFQETQYF. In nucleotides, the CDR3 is TGTGCCAGCAGCTCGACAGGGTTCCAAGAGACCCAGTACTTC.